This T cell receptor beta chain is from a study of response to subunit inactivated influenza vaccine. V lost 1 base, J lost 3 bases, and 8 bases stayed unmatched. CDR3 length: 17 amino acids. CDR1 is SEHNR and CDR2 is FQNEAQ in the germline V gene (reference sequence). Study results and caveats: Authors suggested few new T cells are recruited by each seasonal influenza vaccination.

One entry per CDR3 protein results from TCRdb running MiXCR on the RT-PCR reads. Of approximately 530,000 distinct CDR3 sequences detected, approximately 7.3% appear once; the ten largest clones hold 10% to 15%. This clonotype has ten or more counts. Its antigen is unidentified. This receptor was identified in a man aged 50 to 75 who received an inactivated influenza vaccine. J is TRBJ2-7 and V is TRBV7-9; 11 nucleotides line up with TRBD2. This specimen was PBMCs from blood, taken around 25 months after vaccination. Here the CDR3 DNA reads TGTGCCAGCAGCTTAGTCCCAGGGACTAGCGGTTACTACGAGCAGTACTTC. It specifies CASSLVPGTSGYYEQYF.